Listed here are 24 T cell receptor beta chains from one sample, sequenced in a study of cytomegalovirus exposure and HLA in healthy donors. Primers included in the PCR were 60 Vbeta and 13 Jbeta primers. TCRdb's table, derived via immunoSEQ multiplex PCR, lists solely in-frame clones and lacks some. The sample table includes approximately 190,000 clones. Specimen: PBMCs. All receptors derive from a man aged 25 to 45 in good health and CMV-seronegative.

The V and J genes are TRBV10-3 and TRBJ2-3; 13 positions match TRBD2. CDR1 and CDR2 from the germline V gene are ENHRY and SYGVKD. The CDR3 contains 18 residues. Germline trimming cut 4 bases from V and 3 bases from J; bases unmatched to any gene: 10. The DNA of the CDR3 is TGTGCCATCAGTGGGGGGTGGACTAGCGGGAGTTCTACAGATACGCAGTATTTT. Residues: CAISGGWTSGSSTDTQYF.

The chain has TRBV2 and TRBJ2-1, with 10 nucleotides matching TRBD1. Germline V gene data show CDR1 as SNHLY and CDR2 as FYNNEI. The junction had 11 bases not matched to a gene; V was cut back by 7 bases and J by 5 bases. CDR3 length: 16 residues. DNA for the CDR3: TGTGCCAGCATATTTTACCGGGGACAGGGGAACAATGAGCAGTTCTTC. Protein: CASIFYRGQGNNEQFF.

The chain employs TRBV11-3 and TRBJ2-2; D gene ambiguous. The CDR3 loop spans 13 amino acids. V lost 6 bases to trimming and J lost 5 bases, with 10 bases between them. Germline loops: CDR1 SGHNT, CDR2 YENEEA. The CDR3 sequence: CASSKWPTGELFF. DNA of the CDR3: TGTGCCAGCAGTAAGTGGCCTACCGGGGAGCTGTTTTTT.

This sequence joins TRBV6-5 and TRBJ1-2; TRBD1 agrees at 7 bases. This CDR3 spans 16 amino acids. The germline gives CDR1 MNHEY, CDR2 SVGAGI. J was trimmed by 5 bases and V by 3 bases; bases with no gene match: 12. The CDR3 region is CASSYDLGTDSYGYTF. The CDR3 nucleotides are TGTGCCAGCAGTTATGACCTCGGGACAGATTCGTATGGCTACACCTTC.

The CDR3 nucleotides read TGCGCCAGCAGTGAGGGTCCGGGAACATCCTACGAGCAGTACTTC. It is translated as CASSEGPGTSYEQYF. J is TRBJ2-7 and V is TRBV10-2; D perhaps matches TRBD2 (5 bases). The CDR3 extends over 15 amino acids. Per the germline V gene, CDR1 is WSHSY and CDR2 is SAAADI. Trimming removed 2 bases from V and 1 base from J, with 12 bases in between.

The chain is built from TRBV7-2 and TRBJ2-1; D remains unclear. Germline V gene lookup returns CDR1 SGHTA and CDR2 FQGNSA. The CDR3 loop spans 13 amino acids. Trimming removed 4 bases at V and 4 bases at J, with 8 bases between. The CDR3 nucleotides read TGTGCCAGCAGCTCTGACTTGTACAATGAGCAGTTCTTC. It is translated as CASSSDLYNEQFF.

The chain joins TRBV6-1 to TRBJ2-7, with 7 bases identical to TRBD2. The germline V gene encodes CDR1 MNHNS and CDR2 SASEGT. Trimming at V came to 5 bases and at J to 6 bases, leaving 10 bases not matched to a gene. This CDR3 region has 14 residues. CDR3 nucleotides: TGTGCCAGCAGTCCCGGGACTAATGGGCGCGAGCAGTACTTC. Translating gives CASSPGTNGREQYF.

V and J are TRBV6-5 and TRBJ2-7, with D possibly matching TRBD1 (5 bases). The germline gives CDR1 MNHEY, CDR2 SVGAGI. The length of the CDR3 is 14 residues. Trimming cost V 6 bases and J 0 bases, with 12 bases left between them. The CDR3 spells CASSVQASSYEQYF. The DNA of the CDR3 is TGTGCCAGCAGCGTACAGGCAAGCTCCTACGAGCAGTACTTC.

Concerning this clone: Germline is not matched at one junction end, which may reflect a read error. In the same sample, other DNA sequences code for this CDR3. CDR3 amino acids: CASSPDRMNTEAFF. In nucleotides, the CDR3 is TGCGCCAGCAGTCCGGACAGGATGAACACTGAAGCTTTCTTC. The rearrangement links TRBV10-2 to TRBJ1-1; 7 bases are shared with TRBD1. The length of the CDR3 is 14 residues. Germline CDR1 reads WSHSY; CDR2 reads SAAADI.

The chain joins TRBV7-9 to TRBJ2-3; the D gene is possibly TRBD2 (6 bases). Germline CDR1 reads SEHNR; CDR2 reads FQNEAQ (reference sequence). Between the trimmed V and J ends, which lost 2 bases and 2 bases, there was a span of 14 bases. The CDR3 loop spans 16 amino acids. DNA for the CDR3: TGTGCCAGCAGCTTACATAATAGCGGAAACACAGATACGCAGTATTTT. Translated: CASSLHNSGNTDTQYF.

The J gene is TRBJ1-2, the V gene TRBV30; a weak D match, TRBD1 (5 bases). The V end lost 3 bases, the J end lost 5 bases, and 13 bases lay between the germline ends. Germline CDR1 and CDR2: GTSNPN and SVGIG (reference sequence). This CDR3 has 13 amino acids. The CDR3 is CAWSLGGDYGYTF. The CDR3, as DNA: TGTGCCTGGAGCCTCGGGGGGGATTATGGCTACACCTTC.

This rearrangement joins TRBV29-1 to TRBJ2-1; TRBD2 matches at 12 bases. Germline assignment: CDR1 SQVTM and CDR2 ANQGSEA. This CDR3 region has 17 residues. V lost 3 bases to trimming and J lost 4 bases; unmatched junction nucleotides: 10. This CDR3 is CSVDELAGGSGYNEQFF. The CDR3 nucleotides are TGCAGCGTTGATGAACTAGCGGGAGGCTCCGGGTACAATGAGCAGTTCTTC.

V is TRBV6-6 and J is TRBJ1-5; the D is unclear. Germline lookup yields CDR1 MNHNY and CDR2 SVGAGI (reference sequence). The CDR3 loop spans 12 amino acids. V was trimmed by 4 bases and J by 3 bases, leaving 4 bases between them. CDR3 sequence reads: CASSSINQPQHF. CDR3 DNA: TGTGCCAGCAGTTCCATCAATCAGCCCCAGCATTTT.

This chain joins TRBV7-8 and TRBJ2-2; TRBD1 matches 8 bases. From germline, CDR1 is SGHVS and CDR2 FQNEAQ. CDR3 length equals 17 residues. After removal of 1 base from V and 7 bases from J, the junction contained 11 bases not matched to a gene. The CDR3 sequence: CASSLVTAGGVGGELFF. The CDR3 coding sequence is TGTGCCAGCAGCTTAGTAACGGCAGGGGGCGTCGGCGGGGAGCTGTTTTTT. The whole variable domain, remainder taken from reference TRBV7-8 and TRBJ2-2, is GAGVSQSPRYKVAKRGQDVALRCDPISGHVSLFWYQQALGQGPEFLTYFQNEAQLDKSGLPSDRFFAERPEGSVSTLKIQRTQQEDSAVYLCASSLVTAGGVGGELFFGEGSRLTVL.

V gene TRBV7-2 combines with J gene TRBJ2-5, with D possibly matching TRBD2 (6 bases). This CDR3 has 13 amino acids. V gave up 0 bases and J gave up 5 bases, with 7 bases separating them. The germline V gene encodes CDR1 SGHTA and CDR2 FQGNSA. In nucleotides, the CDR3 is TGTGCCAGCAGCTTAGCGGCGGGGGAGACCCAGTACTTC. Translation: CASSLAAGETQYF.

The rearrangement links TRBV6-1 to TRBJ2-3; possible D gene TRBD1, 5 bases. The CDR3 sequence is 15 residues long. Trimming took off 10 bases at V and 2 bases at J, with 19 bases between the two ends. Looked up from germline, CDR1 is MNHNS and CDR2 is SASEGT. CDR3 protein: CAIRSSREPTDTQYF. The CDR3 DNA reads as TGTGCCATCCGGAGTAGCAGGGAACCCACAGATACGCAGTATTTT.

V usage is TRBV10-3 and J usage is TRBJ2-1; a weak D match, TRBD2 (6 bases). Trimming took 2 bases from V and 0 from J, leaving 17 bases between them. The germline V gene encodes CDR1 ENHRY and CDR2 SYGVKD. The CDR3 totals 18 residues. The CDR3 loop is CAISEPEIADLSYNEQFF. CDR3 coding DNA: TGTGCCATCAGTGAGCCAGAGATAGCGGACCTCTCCTACAATGAGCAGTTCTTC.

The CDR3 reads CASSYGTSNNYGYTF. The CDR3 DNA sequence: TGTGCCAGCAGTTACGGGACAAGTAATAACTATGGCTACACCTTC. This rearrangement joins TRBV28 to TRBJ1-2; perhaps TRBD1 as D (6 bases). CDR1 is MDHEN, CDR2 SYDVKM, per germline. The CDR3 totals 15 residues. The V end was cut by 4 bases, the J end by 1 base, with 13 bases between.

The chain employs TRBV6-5 and TRBJ1-1; D call uncertain. Deletions cut 0 bases from V and 0 bases from J, with 8 bases between. CDR1 and CDR2 (germline): MNHEY, SVGAGI. CDR3 size: 15 residues. The CDR3 reads CASSYSRQMNTEAFF. CDR3 coding DNA: TGTGCCAGCAGTTACTCGAGGCAGATGAACACTGAAGCTTTCTTT.

V usage is TRBV19 and J usage is TRBJ2-5; the D gene is possibly TRBD2 (5 bases). V was clipped by 1 base and J by 4 bases, with 10 bases between them. CDR3 size: 14 residues. Germline CDR1 reads LNHDA; CDR2 reads SQIVND (reference sequence). This CDR3 reads CASSIVLGGETQYF. CDR3 DNA: TGTGCCAGTAGTATAGTCTTAGGAGGAGAGACCCAGTACTTC.

CDR3: CASSVSVGGVAGNEQFF. CDR3 bases: TGTGCCAGCAGCGTCTCGGTTGGCGGGGTGGCGGGCAATGAGCAGTTCTTC. The V gene is TRBV9, the J gene TRBJ2-1; TRBD2 might be the D (6 bases). Germline CDR1 and CDR2: SGDLS and YYNGEE. The CDR3 covers 17 residues. The V end was cut by 2 bases, the J end by 6 bases, with 21 bases between. The full variable domain, its missing parts supplied by reference TRBV9 and TRBJ2-1, is DSGVTQTPKHLITATGQRVTLRCSPRSGDLSVYWYQQSLDQGLQFLIQYYNGEERAKGNILERFSAQQFPDLHSELNLSSLELGDSALYFCASSVSVGGVAGNEQFFGPGTRLTVL.

This rearrangement joins TRBV7-2 to TRBJ1-1; D uncertain. The CDR3 has 13 residues. CDR1 SGHTA and CDR2 FQGNSA come from the germline V gene. The V and J ends lost 5 bases and 2 bases respectively, with 9 bases between them. CDR3 DNA: TGTGCCAGCAGCCTCCATCTAAACACTGAAGCTTTCTTT. Protein: CASSLHLNTEAFF.

The V and J genes are TRBV7-9 and TRBJ2-1; 12 bases agree with TRBD2. The junction had 10 bases not matched to a gene; V was cut back by 2 bases and J by 5 bases. The germline CDR1 and CDR2 sequences are SEHNR and FQNEAQ (reference sequence). This CDR3 has 18 residues. CDR3 amino acids: CASSLLGPSGRDDNEQFF. DNA for the CDR3: TGTGCCAGCAGCTTACTCGGGCCTAGCGGGAGGGATGACAATGAGCAGTTCTTC.

Of note for this clone: This same CDR3 is encoded by further DNA sequences in the sample. The genes are TRBV7-2 and TRBJ2-3, with 11 nucleotides matching TRBD2. Germline V CDR1 and CDR2: SGHTA, FQGNSA. There are 15 residues in the CDR3. With V trimmed by 5 bases and J by 3 bases, 4 bases remained unmatched. The CDR3 DNA reads as TGTGCCAGCAGCCCCTGGACTAGCGGGACAGATACGCAGTATTTT. Encoded protein: CASSPWTSGTDTQYF.